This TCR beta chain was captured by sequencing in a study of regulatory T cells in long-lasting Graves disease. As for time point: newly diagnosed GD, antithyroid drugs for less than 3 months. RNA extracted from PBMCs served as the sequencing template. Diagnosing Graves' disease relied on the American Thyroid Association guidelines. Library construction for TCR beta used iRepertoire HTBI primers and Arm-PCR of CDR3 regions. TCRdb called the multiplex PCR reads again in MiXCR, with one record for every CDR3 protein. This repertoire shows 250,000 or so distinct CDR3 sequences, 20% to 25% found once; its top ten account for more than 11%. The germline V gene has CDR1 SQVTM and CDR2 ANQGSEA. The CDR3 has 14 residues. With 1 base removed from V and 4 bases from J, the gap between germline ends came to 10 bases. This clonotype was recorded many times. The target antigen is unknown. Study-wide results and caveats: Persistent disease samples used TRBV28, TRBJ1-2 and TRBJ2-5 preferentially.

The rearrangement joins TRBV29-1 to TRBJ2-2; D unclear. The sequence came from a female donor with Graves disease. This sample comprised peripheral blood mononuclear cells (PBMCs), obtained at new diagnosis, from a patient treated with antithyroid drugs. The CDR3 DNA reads TGCAGCGTTGAAGTAGCTAGAGGCACCGGGGAGCTGTTTTTT. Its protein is CSVEVARGTGELFF.